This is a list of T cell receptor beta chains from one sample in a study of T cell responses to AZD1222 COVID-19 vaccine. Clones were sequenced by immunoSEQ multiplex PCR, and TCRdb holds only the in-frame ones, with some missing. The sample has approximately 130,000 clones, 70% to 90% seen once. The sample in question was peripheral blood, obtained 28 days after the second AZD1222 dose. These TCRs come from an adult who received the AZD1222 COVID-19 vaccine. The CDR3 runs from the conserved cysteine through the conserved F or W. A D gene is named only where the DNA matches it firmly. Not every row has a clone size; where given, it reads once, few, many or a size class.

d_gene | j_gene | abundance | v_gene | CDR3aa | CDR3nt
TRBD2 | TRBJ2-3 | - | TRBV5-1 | CASSLALAGAGATQYF | TGCGCCAGCAGCTTGGCCCTAGCGGGGGCAGGGGCTACGCAGTATTTT
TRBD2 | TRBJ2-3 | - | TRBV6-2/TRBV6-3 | CASSYSGLAGGLTDTQYF | TGTGCCAGCAGTTACTCCGGACTAGCGGGGGGGCTCACAGATACGCAGTATTTT
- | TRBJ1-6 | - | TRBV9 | CASSRRNGSSYNSPLHF | TGTGCCAGCAGTCGTAGGAATGGAAGCTCCTATAATTCACCCCTCCACTTT
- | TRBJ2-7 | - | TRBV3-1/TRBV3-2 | CASSRKGQLEQYF | TGTGCCAGCAGCCGTAAGGGGCAGCTCGAGCAGTACTTC
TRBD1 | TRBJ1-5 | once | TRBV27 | CASRTGTGANQPQHF | TGTGCCAGCAGAACCGGGACAGGAGCTAATCAGCCCCAGCATTTT
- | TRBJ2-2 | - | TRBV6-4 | CASRLDSWNTGELFF | TGTGCCAGCAGACTGGACTCCTGGAACACCGGGGAGCTGTTTTTT
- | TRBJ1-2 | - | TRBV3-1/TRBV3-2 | CASSQTEVGGYTF | TGTGCCAGCAGCCAAACCGAGGTTGGGGGCTACACCTTC
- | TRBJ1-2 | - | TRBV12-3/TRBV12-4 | CASRGTSRNGYTF | TGTGCCAGCAGGGGGACATCCCGGAATGGCTACACCTTC
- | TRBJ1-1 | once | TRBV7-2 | CASRPSMNTEAFF | TGTGCCAGCAGGCCATCCATGAACACTGAAGCTTTCTTT
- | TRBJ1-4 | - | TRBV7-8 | CASSQYSSRSGEKLFF | TGTGCCAGCAGCCAATACAGTAGCCGGTCGGGGGAAAAACTGTTTTTT
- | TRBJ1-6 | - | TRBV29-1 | CSVKDLVGSPLHF | TGCAGCGTGAAAGACCTTGTAGGTTCACCCCTCCACTTT
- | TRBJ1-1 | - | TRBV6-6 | CASSYWRGTTEAFF | TGTGCCAGCAGTTACTGGAGGGGGACCACTGAAGCTTTCTTT
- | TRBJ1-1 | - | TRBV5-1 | CASSLVHGAGAEAFF | TGCGCCAGCAGCTTGGTGCATGGGGCAGGGGCTGAAGCTTTCTTT
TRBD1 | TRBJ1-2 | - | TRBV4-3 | CASSPTGVDYGYTF | TGCGCCAGCAGCCCCACAGGGGTGGACTATGGCTACACCTTC
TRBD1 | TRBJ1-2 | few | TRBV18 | CASSPGGQGYYGYTF | TGTGCCAGCTCACCAGGGGGACAGGGGTACTATGGCTACACCTTC
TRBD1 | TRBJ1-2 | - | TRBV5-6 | CASSVTGTGSGYTF | TGTGCCAGCAGCGTTACCGGGACAGGGAGCGGCTACACCTTC
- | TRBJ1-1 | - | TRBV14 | CASSQQTNTEAFF | TGTGCCAGCAGCCAACAGACGAACACTGAAGCTTTCTTT
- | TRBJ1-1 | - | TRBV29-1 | CSVWTALSNTEAFF | TGCAGCGTGTGGACGGCTCTCTCGAACACTGAAGCTTTCTTT
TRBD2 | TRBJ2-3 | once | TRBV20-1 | CSASRGLAFDTQYF | TGCAGTGCTAGTAGGGGACTAGCGTTCGATACGCAGTATTTT
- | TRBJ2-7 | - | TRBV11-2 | CASSLGDNSYEQYF | TGTGCCAGCAGCCTCGGGGACAACTCCTACGAGCAGTACTTC
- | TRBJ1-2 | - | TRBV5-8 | CASSLYGYTF | TGTGCCAGCAGCTTGTATGGCTACACCTTC
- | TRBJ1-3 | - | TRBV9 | CASSIDTPASGNTIYF | TGTGCCAGCAGTATCGACACCCCAGCCTCTGGAAACACCATATATTTT
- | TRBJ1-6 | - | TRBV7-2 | CASSLVWPGNNSPLHF | TGTGCCAGCAGCTTAGTTTGGCCAGGGAATAATTCACCCCTCCACTTT
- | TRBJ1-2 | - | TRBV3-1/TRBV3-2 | CASSQPTGGGYTF | TGTGCCAGCAGCCAACCAACGGGGGGTGGCTACACCTTC
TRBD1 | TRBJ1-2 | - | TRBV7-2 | CASSPSGTARTGYTF | TGTGCCAGCAGCCCGAGTGGGACAGCCAGGACCGGCTACACCTTC
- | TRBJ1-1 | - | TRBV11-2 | CASSSRVGNTEAFF | TGTGCCAGCAGCTCCCGGGTGGGCAACACTGAAGCTTTCTTT
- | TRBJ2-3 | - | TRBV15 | CATSRGQVVSDTQYF | TGTGCCACCAGCAGAGGACAGGTTGTTTCAGATACGCAGTATTTT
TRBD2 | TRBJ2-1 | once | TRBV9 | CASSAGLAGAFYNEQFF | TGTGCCAGCAGCGCCGGACTAGCGGGAGCTTTTTATAATGAGCAGTTCTTC